This T cell receptor (beta chain) appears in the sequencing data of a study of T cells in Graves' hyperthyroidism and ophthalmopathy. Study-wide results and limits: Patients with ophthalmopathy were separated from those with stable hyperthyroidism by a 13 V-J model. The blood repertoire included most of the expanded thyroid clonotypes above 0.001.

The CDR3 length is 17 residues. The V and J ends lost 3 bases and 6 bases respectively, with 20 bases between them. CDR1 is KGHDR, CDR2 SFDVKD, per germline. Points on this clonotype: Its specificity is unknown.

There were TCR beta CDR3 regions amplified from RNA transcripts. First-round RT-PCR of the TCR CDR3 relied on the HTBI primer set. TCRdb reanalysed the multiplex PCR reads using MiXCR and keeps one entry per CDR3 protein. The sample lists around 600,000 distinct CDR3 sequences, approximately 14% occurring once. Uncontrolled infections, other autoimmune diseases, pregnancy or lactation led to exclusion of patients. Thyroid ultrasound and orbital computed tomography, with clinical symptoms and serum thyroxine and TRAb, informed diagnoses. The receptor was isolated from a young woman with Graves' ophthalmopathy. The chain joins TRBV24-1 to TRBJ1-5, with D tentatively TRBD1 (5 bases). The sequenced material came from blood. CDR3 sequence reads: CATSDAVPGRDGQPQHF. CDR3 nucleotides: TGTGCCACCAGTGATGCCGTCCCGGGCAGGGACGGTCAGCCCCAGCATTTT.